A selection of T cell receptor beta chains follows, all from one sample in a study of OX40 agonist ivuxolimab in advanced cancers. The method was immunoSEQ multiplex PCR; TCRdb's version includes in-frame clones alone and lacks a portion of them. The sample has over 65,000 clones; 84% are singletons. The sample here was CD4+ or CD8+ T cells sorted from blood, taken in a trial of the OX40 agonist ivuxolimab. The receptors were sampled from an adult with an advanced solid tumor such as melanoma, head and neck, liver or kidney cancer. CDR3s include the opening cysteine and the closing phenylalanine or tryptophan. D genes are given only for firm matches. Size values are once, few and many counts, or a class for expanded clones, and some rows have none.

CDR3 DNA	CDR3 protein	D gene	V gene	J gene	clone size
TGTGCCAGCAGTGTGGACACAGGTCGGCCCCAGCATTTT	CASSVDTGRPQHF	.	TRBV6-4	TRBJ1-5	.
TGTGCCAGCAGCGGGTCGTCCAGGGGCCGCACAGGGAATGAGCAGTTCTTC	CASSGSSRGRTGNEQFF	.	TRBV9	TRBJ2-1	.
TGTGCCAGCAGCTTAGGATACGGGGGTCAGCCCCAGCATTTT	CASSLGYGGQPQHF	.	TRBV7-2	TRBJ1-5	few
TGTGCCAGCAGTGTTCCCTCCCGCACAGATACGCAGTATTTT	CASSVPSRTDTQYF	.	TRBV6-1	TRBJ2-3	.
TGTGCCAGCAGTCCCTACGGCTCTGGGGCCAACGTCCTGACTTTC	CASSPYGSGANVLTF	.	TRBV27	TRBJ2-6	.
TGTGCCAGAAGCTTGAACAAGGGTGCCAAAAACATTCAGTACTTC	CARSLNKGAKNIQYF	.	TRBV5-3	TRBJ2-4	.
TGTGCCAGTAGTAACCTCCTAACGGGAGGCGAGCAGTTCTTC	CASSNLLTGGEQFF	TRBD2	TRBV19	TRBJ2-1	once
TGTGCCAGCAGCGGGGGAGTGTCGGTCAATGAGCAGTTCTTC	CASSGGVSVNEQFF	.	TRBV2	TRBJ2-1	.
TGTGCCAGCAGTTTAGGACAGGCGAACTATGGCTACACCTTC	CASSLGQANYGYTF	TRBD1	TRBV28	TRBJ1-2	once
TGTGCCAGCAGCCAAGAGCAATGGCGGGGGGGCTCCTACAATGAGCAGTTCTTC	CASSQEQWRGGSYNEQFF	TRBD2	TRBV14	TRBJ2-1	.
TGTGCCAGTAACATCCGGGACAGGGAAAATTCACCCCTCCACTTT	CASNIRDRENSPLHF	TRBD1	TRBV19	TRBJ1-6	.
TGTGCCAGCAGTTTATTGGGGGGGGCGTCAACTAATGAAAAACTGTTTTTT	CASSLLGGASTNEKLFF	.	TRBV28	TRBJ1-4	.
TGTGCCAGCAGCCAATTGCTGGGGAGGAGGGAGCAGTTCTTC	CASSQLLGRREQFF	.	TRBV4-2	TRBJ2-1	.
TGCGCCAGCAGCTTTGGTGAGTTCATCTACAATGAGCAGTTCTTC	CASSFGEFIYNEQFF	.	TRBV5-1	TRBJ2-1	.
TGTGCCAGCAGCTTAGTTTCGGCAGTCCTCACGATGGAGACCCAGTACTTC	CASSLVSAVLTMETQYF	.	TRBV7-9	TRBJ2-5	.
TGTGCCAGCAGTGGCAGGACAGGGGGTGCCTACGAGCAGTACTTC	CASSGRTGGAYEQYF	TRBD1	TRBV6-1	TRBJ2-7	.